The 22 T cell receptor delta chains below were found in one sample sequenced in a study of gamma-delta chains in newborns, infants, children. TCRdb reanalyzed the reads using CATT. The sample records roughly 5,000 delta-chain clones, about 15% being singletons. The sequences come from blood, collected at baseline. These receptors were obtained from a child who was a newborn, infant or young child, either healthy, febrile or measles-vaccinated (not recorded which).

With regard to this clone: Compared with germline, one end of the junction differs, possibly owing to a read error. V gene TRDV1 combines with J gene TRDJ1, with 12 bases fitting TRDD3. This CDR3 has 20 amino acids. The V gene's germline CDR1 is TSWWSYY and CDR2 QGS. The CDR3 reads CALGELSPIYWGIPRDELIF. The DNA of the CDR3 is TGTGCTCTTGGGGAACTCTCTCCCATTTACTGGGGGATACCGCGCGATGAACTCATCTTT.

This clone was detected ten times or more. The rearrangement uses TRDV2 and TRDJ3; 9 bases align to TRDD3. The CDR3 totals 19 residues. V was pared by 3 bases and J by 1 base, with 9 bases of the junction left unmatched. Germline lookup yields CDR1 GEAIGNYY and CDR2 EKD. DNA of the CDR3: TGTGCCTGTGACTCTATTACTGGGGGACAATCCTGGGACACCCGACAGATGTTTTTC. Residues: CACDSITGGQSWDTRQMFF.

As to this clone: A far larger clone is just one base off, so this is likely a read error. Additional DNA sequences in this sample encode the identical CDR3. CDR3 in amino acids: CAYRPSYWGITDKLIF. The CDR3 DNA follows: TGTGCCTATAGGCCTTCCTACTGGGGGATCACCGATAAGCTCATCTTT. The chain employs TRDV3 and TRDJ1; D perhaps matches TRDD3 (10 bases). The germline V gene has CDR1 TVYSNPD and CDR2 GDNSRS (reference sequence). The CDR3 is 16 residues long.

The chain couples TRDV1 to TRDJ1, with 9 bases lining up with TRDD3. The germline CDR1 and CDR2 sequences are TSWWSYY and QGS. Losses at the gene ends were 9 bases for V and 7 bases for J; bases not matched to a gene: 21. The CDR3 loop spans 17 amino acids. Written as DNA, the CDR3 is TGTGCTCTCGCAAGGCCTTCCACGGGGGGATACACGGGTAAACTCATCTTT. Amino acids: CALARPSTGGYTGKLIF.

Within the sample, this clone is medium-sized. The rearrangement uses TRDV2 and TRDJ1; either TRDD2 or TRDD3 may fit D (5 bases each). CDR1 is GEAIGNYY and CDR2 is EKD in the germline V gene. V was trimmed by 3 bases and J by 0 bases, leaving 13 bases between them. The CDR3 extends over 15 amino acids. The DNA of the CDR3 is TGTGCCTGTGACTCTCTGGGTCCTAACACCGATAAACTCATCTTT. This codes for CACDSLGPNTDKLIF.

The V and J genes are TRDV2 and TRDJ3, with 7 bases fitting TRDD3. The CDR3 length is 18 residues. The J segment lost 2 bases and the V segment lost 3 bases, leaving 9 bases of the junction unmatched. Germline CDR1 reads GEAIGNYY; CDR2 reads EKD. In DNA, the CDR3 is TGTGCCTGTGACGCCTGGGGGTCAACTCCCTGGGACACCCGACAGATGTTTTTC. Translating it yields CACDAWGSTPWDTRQMFF.

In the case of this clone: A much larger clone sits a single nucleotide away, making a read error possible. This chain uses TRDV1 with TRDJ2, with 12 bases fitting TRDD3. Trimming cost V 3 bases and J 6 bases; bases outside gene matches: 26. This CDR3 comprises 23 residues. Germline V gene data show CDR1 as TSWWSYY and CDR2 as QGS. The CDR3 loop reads CALGEPLFPTRNWGILTSAQLFF. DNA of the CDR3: TGTGCTCTTGGGGAGCCTCTCTTCCCCACCCGAAACTGGGGGATACTAACATCAGCACAACTCTTCTTT.

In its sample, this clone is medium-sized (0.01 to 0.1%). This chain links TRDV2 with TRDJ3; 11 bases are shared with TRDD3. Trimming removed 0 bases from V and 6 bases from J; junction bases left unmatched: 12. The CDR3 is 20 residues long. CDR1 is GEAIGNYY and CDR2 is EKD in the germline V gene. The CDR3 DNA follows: TGTGCCTGTGACACCGTTAGTGGGGGATACGAATCTCTGGACACCCGACAGATGTTTTTC. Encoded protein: CACDTVSGGYESLDTRQMFF.

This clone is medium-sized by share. CDR3 bases: TGTGCCTGTGACACCGGGGGACTGGGGGACCTCTCCTGGGACACCCGACAGATGTTTTTC. Its translation is CACDTGGLGDLSWDTRQMFF. The rearrangement uses TRDV2 and TRDJ3; 9 bases align to TRDD3. The CDR3 has 20 amino acids. Germline trimming cut 0 bases from V and 0 bases from J; bases unmatched to any gene: 8. Germline CDR1 reads GEAIGNYY; CDR2 reads EKD.

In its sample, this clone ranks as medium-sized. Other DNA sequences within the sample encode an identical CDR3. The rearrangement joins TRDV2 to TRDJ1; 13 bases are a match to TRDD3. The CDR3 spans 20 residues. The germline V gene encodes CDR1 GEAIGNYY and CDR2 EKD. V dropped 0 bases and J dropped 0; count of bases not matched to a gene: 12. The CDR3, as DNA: TGTGCCTGTGACACCCTTACTGGGGGATACGCGAGCTGGGACACCGATAAACTCATCTTT. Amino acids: CACDTLTGGYASWDTDKLIF.

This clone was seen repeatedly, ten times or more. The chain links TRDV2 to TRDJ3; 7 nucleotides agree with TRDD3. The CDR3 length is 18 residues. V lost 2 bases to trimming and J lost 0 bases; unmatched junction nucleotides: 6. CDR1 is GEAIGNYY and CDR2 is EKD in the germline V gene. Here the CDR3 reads CACDSAGGSSWDTRQMFF. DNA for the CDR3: TGTGCCTGTGACAGTGCTGGGGGGAGCTCCTGGGACACCCGACAGATGTTTTTC.

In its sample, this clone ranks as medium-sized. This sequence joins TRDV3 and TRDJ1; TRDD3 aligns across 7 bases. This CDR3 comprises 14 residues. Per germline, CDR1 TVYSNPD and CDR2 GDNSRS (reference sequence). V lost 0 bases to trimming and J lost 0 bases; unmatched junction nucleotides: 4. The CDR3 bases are TGTGCCTTTAGCCCCGGGGGATACACCGATAAACTCATCTTT. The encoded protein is CAFSPGGYTDKLIF.

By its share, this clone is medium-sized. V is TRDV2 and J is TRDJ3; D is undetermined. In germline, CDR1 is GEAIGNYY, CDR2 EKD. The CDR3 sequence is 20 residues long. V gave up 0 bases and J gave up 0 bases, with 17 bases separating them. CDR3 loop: CACDTQRSYPFSWDTRQMFF. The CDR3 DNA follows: TGTGCCTGTGACACCCAACGGTCTTATCCCTTCTCCTGGGACACCCGACAGATGTTTTTC.

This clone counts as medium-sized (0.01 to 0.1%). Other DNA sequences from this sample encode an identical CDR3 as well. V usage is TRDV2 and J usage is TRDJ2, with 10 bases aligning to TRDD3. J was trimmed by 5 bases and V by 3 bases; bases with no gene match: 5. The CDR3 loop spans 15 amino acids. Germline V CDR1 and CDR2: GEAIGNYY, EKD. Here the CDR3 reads CACDPVLGDTAQLFF. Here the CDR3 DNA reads TGTGCCTGTGACCCCGTACTGGGGGATACAGCACAACTCTTCTTT.

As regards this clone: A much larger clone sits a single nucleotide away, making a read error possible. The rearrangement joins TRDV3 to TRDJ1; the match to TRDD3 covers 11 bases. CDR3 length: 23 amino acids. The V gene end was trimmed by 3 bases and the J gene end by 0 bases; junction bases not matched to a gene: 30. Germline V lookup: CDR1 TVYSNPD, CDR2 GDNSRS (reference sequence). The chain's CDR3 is CALNYDPADMGGLGDTNTDKLIF. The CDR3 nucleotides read TGTGCCTTAAATTATGACCCTGCCGACATGGGGGGGCTGGGGGATACTAACACCGATAAACTCATCTTT.

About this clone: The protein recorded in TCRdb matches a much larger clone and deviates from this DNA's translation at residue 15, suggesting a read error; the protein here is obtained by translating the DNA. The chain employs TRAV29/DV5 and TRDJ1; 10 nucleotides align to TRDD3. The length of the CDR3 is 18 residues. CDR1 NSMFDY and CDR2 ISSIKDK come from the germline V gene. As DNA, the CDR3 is TGTGCAGCAAGCGCGCGACACTGGGGGATTTTATACACCGATGAACTCATCTTT. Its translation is CAASARHWGILYTDELIF.

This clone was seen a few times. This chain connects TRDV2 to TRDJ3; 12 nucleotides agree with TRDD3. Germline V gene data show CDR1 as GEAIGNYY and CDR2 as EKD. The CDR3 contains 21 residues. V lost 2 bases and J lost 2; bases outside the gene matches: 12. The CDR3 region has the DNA TGTGCCTGTGACAGTCTACTGGGGGATACAGCCTTAACCTGGGACACCCGACAGATGTTTTTC. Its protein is CACDSLLGDTALTWDTRQMFF.

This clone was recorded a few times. CDR3 sequence: CALGELRPWDWGILHYSCTDKLIF. DNA for the CDR3: TGTGCTCTTGGGGAACTCCGGCCTTGGGACTGGGGGATCCTACACTACTCATGCACCGATAAACTCATCTTT. The rearrangement links TRDV1 to TRDJ1, with TRDD3 matching over 10 bases. This CDR3 is 24 amino acids long. V lost 0 bases, J lost 1 base, and 26 bases stayed unmatched. Looked up from germline, CDR1 is TSWWSYY and CDR2 is QGS.

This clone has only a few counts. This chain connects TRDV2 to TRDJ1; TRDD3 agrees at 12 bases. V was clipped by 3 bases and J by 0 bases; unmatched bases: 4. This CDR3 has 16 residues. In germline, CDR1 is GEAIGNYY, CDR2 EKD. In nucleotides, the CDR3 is TGTGCCTGTGACTCCCTGGGGGATACGCACACCGATAAACTCATCTTT. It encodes CACDSLGDTHTDKLIF.

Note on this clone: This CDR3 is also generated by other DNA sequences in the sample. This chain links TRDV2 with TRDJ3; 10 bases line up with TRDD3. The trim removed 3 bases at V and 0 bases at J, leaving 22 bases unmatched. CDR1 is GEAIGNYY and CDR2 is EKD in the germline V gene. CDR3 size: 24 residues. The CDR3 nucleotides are TGTGCCTGTGACCTATTAGATGGGGGATACATCCAGGATACTATCTCCTGGGACACCCGACAGATGTTTTTC. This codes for CACDLLDGGYIQDTISWDTRQMFF.

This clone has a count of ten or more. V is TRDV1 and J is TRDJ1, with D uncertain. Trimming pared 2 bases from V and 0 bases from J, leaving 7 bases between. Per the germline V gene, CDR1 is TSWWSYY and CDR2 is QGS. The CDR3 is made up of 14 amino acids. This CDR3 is CALGEGPYTDKLIF. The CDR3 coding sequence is TGTGCTCTTGGGGAAGGGCCGTACACCGATAAACTCATCTTT.

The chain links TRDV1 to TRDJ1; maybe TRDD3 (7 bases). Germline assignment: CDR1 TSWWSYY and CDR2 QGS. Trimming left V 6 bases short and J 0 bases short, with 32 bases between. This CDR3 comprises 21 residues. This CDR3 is CALGEVLRRWGVPLYTDKLIF. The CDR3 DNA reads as TGTGCTCTTGGAGAGGTCCTACGTCGCTGGGGGGTCCCCCTATACACCGATAAACTCATCTTT.